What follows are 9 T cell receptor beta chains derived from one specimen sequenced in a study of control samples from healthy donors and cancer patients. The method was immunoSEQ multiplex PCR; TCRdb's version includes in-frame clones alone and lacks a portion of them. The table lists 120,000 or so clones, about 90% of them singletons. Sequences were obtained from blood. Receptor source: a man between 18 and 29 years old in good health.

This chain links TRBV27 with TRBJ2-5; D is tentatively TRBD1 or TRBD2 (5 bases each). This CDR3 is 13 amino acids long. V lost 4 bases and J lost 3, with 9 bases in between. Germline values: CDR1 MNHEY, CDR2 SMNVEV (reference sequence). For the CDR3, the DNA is TGTGCCAGCAGTTGGGTGGGGGAAGAGACCCAGTACTTC. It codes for CASSWVGEETQYF.

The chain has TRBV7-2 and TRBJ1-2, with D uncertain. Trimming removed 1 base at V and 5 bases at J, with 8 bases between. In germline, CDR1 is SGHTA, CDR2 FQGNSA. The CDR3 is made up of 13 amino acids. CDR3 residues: CASSLEATYGYTF. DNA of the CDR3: TGTGCCAGCAGCTTAGAAGCGACATATGGCTACACCTTC.

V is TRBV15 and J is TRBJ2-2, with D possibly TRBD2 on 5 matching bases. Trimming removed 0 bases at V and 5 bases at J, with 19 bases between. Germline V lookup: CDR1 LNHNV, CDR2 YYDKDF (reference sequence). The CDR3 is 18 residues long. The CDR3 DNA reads TGTGCCACCAGCAGAGATCGGAGACCGCGAGGGTTAACCGGGGAGCTGTTTTTT. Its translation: CATSRDRRPRGLTGELFF.

The DNA of the CDR3 is TGTGCCAGCAGCCGCCGGGACACACAAGAGACCCAGTACTTC. It is translated as CASSRRDTQETQYF. The chain has TRBV13 and TRBJ2-5; possible D gene TRBD1, 6 bases. This CDR3 is 14 amino acids long. V was trimmed by 5 bases and J by 2 bases, leaving 12 bases between them. Germline V gives CDR1 PRHDT, CDR2 FYEKMQ (reference sequence).

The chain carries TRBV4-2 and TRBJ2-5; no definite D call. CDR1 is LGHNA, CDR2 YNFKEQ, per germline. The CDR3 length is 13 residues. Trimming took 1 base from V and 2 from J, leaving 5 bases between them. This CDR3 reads CASSQATQETQYF. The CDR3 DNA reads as TGTGCCAGCAGCCAAGCCACACAAGAGACCCAGTACTTC.

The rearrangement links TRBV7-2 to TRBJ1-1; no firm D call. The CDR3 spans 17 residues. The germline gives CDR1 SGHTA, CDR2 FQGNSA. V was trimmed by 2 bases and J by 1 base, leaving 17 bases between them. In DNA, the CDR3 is TGTGCCAGCAGCTTAAATTTAATCCAGGCAGAGAACACTGAAGCTTTCTTT. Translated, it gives CASSLNLIQAENTEAFF.

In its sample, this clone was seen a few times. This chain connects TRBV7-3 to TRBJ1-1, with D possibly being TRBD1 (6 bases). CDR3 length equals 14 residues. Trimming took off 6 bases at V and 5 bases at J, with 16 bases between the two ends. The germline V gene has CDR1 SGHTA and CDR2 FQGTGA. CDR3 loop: CASRRTGGATEAFF. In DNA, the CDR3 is TGTGCCAGCAGAAGAACCGGGGGGGCTACTGAAGCTTTCTTT.

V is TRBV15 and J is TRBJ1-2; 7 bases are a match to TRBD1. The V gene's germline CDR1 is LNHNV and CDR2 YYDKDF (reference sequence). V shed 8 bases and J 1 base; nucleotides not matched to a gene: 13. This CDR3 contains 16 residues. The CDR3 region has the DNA TGTGCCACCTCTGAGACCCCAGCAGGGGGTAACTATGGCTACACCTTC. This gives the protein CATSETPAGGNYGYTF.

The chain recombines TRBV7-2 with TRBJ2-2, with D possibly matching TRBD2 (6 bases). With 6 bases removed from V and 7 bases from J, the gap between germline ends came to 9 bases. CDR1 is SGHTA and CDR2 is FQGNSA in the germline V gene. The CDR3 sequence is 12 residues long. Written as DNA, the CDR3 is TGTGCCAGCAGACCGGGGGACGGGGAGCTGTTTTTT. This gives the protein CASRPGDGELFF.